This T cell receptor beta chain was retrieved from a study of beta chain features in type 1 diabetes. Every bit of the isolated RNA underwent reverse transcription, so sequencing read expressed TCRB transcripts. Sequencing used immunoSEQ multiplex PCR; TCRdb keeps in-frame clones, though not all of them. Of under 400,000 clones in the sample, around 15% were seen once. The CDR3 totals 14 residues. With V trimmed by 8 bases and J by 5 bases, 10 bases remained unmatched. Germline V gives CDR1 SGHTA, CDR2 FQGNSA. This clone was found a few times. The chain joins TRBV7-2 to TRBJ2-7; 9 bases line up with TRBD2. The TCR was taken from a man aged 25-45 years in good health. The specimen sequenced was central memory CD4+ T cells from blood. The CDR3 spells CASLALAGVNEQYF. CDR3 in DNA: TGTGCCAGCTTGGCCTTAGCGGGGGTAAACGAGCAGTACTTC.